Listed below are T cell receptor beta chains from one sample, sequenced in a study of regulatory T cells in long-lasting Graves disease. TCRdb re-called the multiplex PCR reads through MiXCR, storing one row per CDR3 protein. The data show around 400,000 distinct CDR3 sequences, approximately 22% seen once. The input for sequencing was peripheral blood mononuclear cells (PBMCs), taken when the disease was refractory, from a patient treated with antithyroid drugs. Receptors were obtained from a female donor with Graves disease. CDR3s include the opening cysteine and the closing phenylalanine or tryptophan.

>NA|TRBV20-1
CSGSGDSYEQYF
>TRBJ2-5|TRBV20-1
CSASSRGARETQYF
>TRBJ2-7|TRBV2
CASSPGGYYEQYF
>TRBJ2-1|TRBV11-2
CASSSTRDLHEQFF
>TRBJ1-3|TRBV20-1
CSASDGTQGGNTIYF
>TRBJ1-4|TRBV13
CASSLGGRTNEKLFF
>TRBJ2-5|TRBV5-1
CASSPGGYSQETQYF
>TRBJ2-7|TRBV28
CASGNSDRPFEQYF
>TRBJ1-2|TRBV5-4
CASSLVGTDYGYTF
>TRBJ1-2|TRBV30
CAWSGPPYFGYTF
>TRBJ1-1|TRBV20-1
CSASSGQANTEAFF
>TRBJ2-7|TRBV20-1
CSANRDTSSYEQYF
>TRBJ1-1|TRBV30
CAWRRSGPARTEAFF
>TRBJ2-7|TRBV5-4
CASSLAGLEQYF
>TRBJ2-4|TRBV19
CASSMGIAKNIQYF
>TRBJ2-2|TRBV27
CASSYTDRPNTGELFF